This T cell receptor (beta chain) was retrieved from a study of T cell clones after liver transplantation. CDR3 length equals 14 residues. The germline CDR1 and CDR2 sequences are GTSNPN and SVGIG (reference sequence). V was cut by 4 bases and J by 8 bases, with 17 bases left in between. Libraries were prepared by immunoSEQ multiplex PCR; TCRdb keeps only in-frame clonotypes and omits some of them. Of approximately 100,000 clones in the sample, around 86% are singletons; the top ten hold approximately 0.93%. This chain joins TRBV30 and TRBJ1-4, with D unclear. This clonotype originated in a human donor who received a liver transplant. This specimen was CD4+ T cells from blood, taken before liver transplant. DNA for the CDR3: TGTGCCTGGAAAGGACGAGGGCGGCTCGAAAAACTGTTTTTT. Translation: CAWKGRGRLEKLFF.